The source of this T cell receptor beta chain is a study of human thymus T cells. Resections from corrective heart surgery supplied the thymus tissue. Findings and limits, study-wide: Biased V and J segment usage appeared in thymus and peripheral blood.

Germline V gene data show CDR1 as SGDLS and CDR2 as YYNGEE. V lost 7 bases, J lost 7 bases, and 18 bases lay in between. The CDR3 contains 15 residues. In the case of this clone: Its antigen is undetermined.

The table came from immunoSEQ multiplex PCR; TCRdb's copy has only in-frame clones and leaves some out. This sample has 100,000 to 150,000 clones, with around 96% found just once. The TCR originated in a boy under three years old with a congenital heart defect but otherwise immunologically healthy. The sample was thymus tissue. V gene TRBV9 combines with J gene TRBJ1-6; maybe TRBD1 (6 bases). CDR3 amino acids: CASDPTGIGNSPLHF. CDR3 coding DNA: TGTGCCAGCGACCCTACAGGGATCGGCAATTCACCCCTCCACTTT.